Sequencing of this TCR beta chain was carried out in a study of cytomegalovirus exposure and HLA in healthy donors. Study-wide findings and caveats: Later on, an analysis found that several of the most significant clusters appeared to be linked to common viral pathogens, which included parvovirus B19.

The PCR ran on 60 Vbeta and 13 Jbeta primers. The assay was immunoSEQ multiplex PCR, and TCRdb's table has in-frame clones only and misses some. The sample holds 150,000 to 200,000 clones, approximately 85% seen once. Germline CDR1 is SGHVS and CDR2 is FNYEAQ. J gave up 5 bases and V 5 bases, and 8 bases lay outside the gene matches. The CDR3 has 15 residues. A remark on this clone: Its antigen is as yet unknown.

This clonotype was obtained from a man aged 18-30 years in good health and CMV-seropositive. Sequencing was done on a sample of PBMCs. The chain has TRBV7-6 and TRBJ2-5; TRBD1 aligns across 10 bases. The CDR3 DNA reads TGTGCCAGCAGCACCGGGACAGGGGTTTTGGAGACCCAGTACTTC. Translated: CASSTGTGVLETQYF.